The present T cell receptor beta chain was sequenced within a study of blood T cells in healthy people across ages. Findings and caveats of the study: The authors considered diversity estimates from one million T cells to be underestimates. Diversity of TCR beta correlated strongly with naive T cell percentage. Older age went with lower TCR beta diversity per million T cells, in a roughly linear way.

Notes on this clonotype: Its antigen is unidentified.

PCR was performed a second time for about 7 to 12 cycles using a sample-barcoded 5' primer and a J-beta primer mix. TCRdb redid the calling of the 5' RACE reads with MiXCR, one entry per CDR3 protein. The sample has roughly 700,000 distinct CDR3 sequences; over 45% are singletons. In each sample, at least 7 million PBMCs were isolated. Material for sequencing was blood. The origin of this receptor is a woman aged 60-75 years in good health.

This CDR3 reads CASSSGTVLAGGGPPNEQFF. The CDR3 DNA follows: TGTGCCAGCAGCTCGGGGACAGTGCTAGCGGGAGGTGGGCCTCCCAATGAGCAGTTCTTC. The rearrangement joins TRBV4-2 to TRBJ2-1, with 11 bases fitting TRBD2. The V and J ends lost 5 bases and 6 bases, in that order; junction bases with no gene match: 21. The CDR3 is 20 amino acids. Germline V CDR1 and CDR2: LGHNA, YNFKEQ.